The 5 T cell receptor beta chains given below trace back to one sample, sequenced in a study of CD8 T cells in ankylosing spondylitis. TCRdb itself ran the 5' RACE reads through MiXCR, one entry per CDR3 protein. Found here are 200,000 to 300,000 distinct CDR3 sequences, roughly 32% of them singletons; the top ten hold about 4.2%. The sequencing sample was made of blood, either unsorted or a sorted T cell fraction (not recorded which). Source of these receptors: a male donor with ankylosing spondylitis or in good health (not recorded which).

This clonotype has just one count. The chain has TRBV7-9 and TRBJ2-3; no definite D call. The CDR3 has 11 residues. With 5 bases removed from V and 5 bases from J, the gap between germline ends came to 5 bases. Looked up from germline, CDR1 is SEHNR and CDR2 is FQNEAQ (reference sequence). The CDR3 region has the DNA TGTGCCAGCAGCCATGAAGATACGCAGTATTTT. It is translated as CASSHEDTQYF.

The sample holds a few counts of this clonotype. The gene calls are TRBV29-1 and TRBJ2-2, with D hard to call. The CDR3 covers 14 residues. CDR1 is SQVTM and CDR2 is ANQGSEA in the germline V gene. The V gene lost 6 bases and the J gene lost 6 bases, with 17 bases spanning the gap. Here the CDR3 DNA reads TGCAGCGTCAGTTATAGACCCGGGTCCGGGGAGCTGTTTTTT. This sequence encodes CSVSYRPGSGELFF.

In its sample, this clonotype was seen a few times. The V call is TRBV15, the J call TRBJ2-1; D uncertain. From germline, CDR1 is LNHNV and CDR2 YYDKDF (reference sequence). V lost 0 bases to trimming and J lost 6 bases, with 3 bases between them. This CDR3 is 12 amino acids long. DNA for the CDR3: TGTGCCACCAGCAGAGATCCCAATGAGCAGTTCTTC. Residues: CATSRDPNEQFF.

This clonotype was recorded a few times. The V and J genes are TRBV15 and TRBJ2-7; D not certain. This CDR3 is built from 15 residues. V lost 1 base and J lost 0, with 10 bases in between. CDR1 is LNHNV and CDR2 is YYDKDF in the germline V gene (reference sequence). The CDR3 DNA sequence: TGTGCCACCAGCAGAGGCTTAGGTAGCTCCTACGAGCAGTACTTC. Translation gives CATSRGLGSSYEQYF. The variable domain in full, completed from reference TRBV15 and TRBJ2-7, reads DAMVIQNPRYQVTQFGKPVTLSCSQTLNHNVMYWYQQKSSQAPKLLFHYYDKDFNNEADTPDNFQSRRPNTSFCFLDIRSPGLGDTAMYLCATSRGLGSSYEQYFGPGTRLTVT.

This clonotype was detected only a few times. The chain has TRBV20-1 and TRBJ2-3; TRBD2 aligns across 9 bases. The V and J ends lost 6 bases and 6 bases, in that order; junction bases with no gene match: 13. The CDR3 totals 15 residues. Germline CDR1 DFQATT, CDR2 SNEGSKA (reference sequence). The CDR3 DNA reads as TGCAGTGCCGGCCTTAGCGGGGGCCTCGGGGATACGCAGTATTTT. Residues: CSAGLSGGLGDTQYF.